The present entry profiles one TCR beta chain with its context. Antigen specificity is unknown. The sequenced cases were selected for having the highest brain T cell transcript signatures. Patients received at least one anti-epileptic drug before surgery. Only in-frame clones appear in the TCRdb table, and some are missing; sequencing was by immunoSEQ multiplex PCR. The repertoire holds approximately 41,000 clones, with 80% to 95% as singletons. This specimen belongs to a study of brain T cells in children with intractable seizures. The CDR3 extends over 15 amino acids. Trimming removed 8 bases from V and 2 bases from J; junction bases left unmatched: 11. Germline V gene data show CDR1 as LNHDA and CDR2 as SQIVND (reference sequence). Whole-study results and caveats: Viral specificity was inferred only from CDR3 similarity; HCMV serostatus was unknown. Absence of clones before surgery may stem from lower sequencing depth.

V is TRBV19 and J is TRBJ1-1, with 7 nucleotides matching TRBD1. The specimen comprised peripheral blood, sampled at surgery. This clonotype originated in a girl aged 2 to 9 with tuberous sclerosis and intractable seizures. This CDR3 reads CASSKLGQLNTEAFF. The CDR3, as DNA: TGTGCCAGTTCTAAGCTGGGACAGTTAAACACTGAAGCTTTCTTT. The complete variable domain, with remaining parts taken from reference TRBV19 and TRBJ1-1, reads DGGITQSPKYLFRKEGQNVTLSCEQNLNHDAMYWYRQDPGQGLRLIYYSQIVNDFQKGDIAEGYSVSREKKESFPLTVTSAQKNPTAFYLCASSKLGQLNTEAFFGQGTRLTVV.